These 24 T cell receptor beta chains came from one sample sequenced in a study of CD8 T cells in Susac syndrome. Random hexamers were used to reverse transcribe roughly 0.5 to 1 ug of RNA. TCRdb analysed the immunoSEQ multiplex PCR reads with MiXCR anew, one entry per CDR3 protein. Seen here are 150,000 to 200,000 distinct CDR3 sequences, 90% to 95% observed once, and the top ten hold 0.085% to 0.09%. The material sequenced was CD4+ T cells from PBMCs. Receptors were obtained from a human donor with Susac syndrome.

The rearrangement joins TRBV18 to TRBJ2-6; D call uncertain. The V gene lost 6 bases and the J gene lost 1 base, with 22 bases spanning the gap. Germline CDR1 KGHSH, CDR2 LQKENI. This CDR3 spans 19 amino acids. The CDR3 DNA reads TGTGCCAGCTCCGTCGTAGACGTGGGCCCGGGTTCTGGGGCCAACGTCCTGACTTTC. Translated, it gives CASSVVDVGPGSGANVLTF.

The CDR3 loop is CASSPGHRDDTAAFF. For the CDR3, the DNA is TGTGCCAGCAGCCCGGGACATCGGGACGACACTGCGGCTTTCTTT. The rearrangement links TRBV9 to TRBJ1-1, with D possibly TRBD1 on 6 matching bases. CDR3 size: 15 residues. With 4 bases removed from V and 11 bases from J, the gap between germline ends came to 24 bases. CDR1 and CDR2 from the germline V gene are SGDLS and YYNGEE. The full variable domain, in which reference TRBV9 and TRBJ1-1 provide the parts outside the CDR3, is DSGVTQTPKHLITATGQRVTLRCSPRSGDLSVYWYQQSLDQGLQFLIQYYNGEERAKGNILERFSAQQFPDLHSELNLSSLELGDSALYFCASSPGHRDDTAAFFGQGTRLTVV.

The V and J genes are TRBV30 and TRBJ2-5; the D is unclear. The germline CDR1 and CDR2 sequences are GTSNPN and SVGIG (reference sequence). Trimming cost V 4 bases and J 1 base, with 10 bases left between them. CDR3 size: 13 residues. CDR3 DNA sequence: TGTGCCTGGACGCTTTGGGGCCAAGAGACCCAGTACTTC. Amino acid sequence: CAWTLWGQETQYF.

J is TRBJ2-5 and V is TRBV4-2; the match to TRBD2 covers 12 bases. The V gene end was trimmed by 1 base and the J gene end by 5 bases; junction bases not matched to a gene: 14. Per the germline V gene, CDR1 is LGHNA and CDR2 is YNFKEQ. The CDR3 runs to 19 residues. The CDR3 is CASSQASSGRAGRRETQYF. The CDR3 bases are TGTGCCAGCAGCCAAGCATCTAGCGGGAGGGCCGGGAGGAGGGAGACCCAGTACTTC.

The V and J genes are TRBV6-1 and TRBJ2-1, with D unresolved. This CDR3 has 16 residues. Trimming pared 5 bases from V and 5 bases from J, leaving 19 bases between. Germline V gene data show CDR1 as MNHNS and CDR2 as SASEGT. In DNA, the CDR3 is TGTGCCAGCAGTACCCGCCGGTATAGAAAAAACAATGAGCAGTTCTTC. It translates to CASSTRRYRKNNEQFF.

This chain connects TRBV2 to TRBJ2-3; no clear D. This CDR3 comprises 19 residues. Deletions cut 5 bases from V and 2 bases from J, with 26 bases between. Germline V gene data show CDR1 as SNHLY and CDR2 as FYNNEI. CDR3 sequence: CASSRTPGSSSVDTDTQYF. As DNA, the CDR3 is TGTGCCAGCAGTCGGACCCCCGGTTCTTCGTCTGTCGACACAGATACGCAGTATTTT.

The chain combines TRBV6-5 with TRBJ1-2; D is unclear. Germline values: CDR1 MNHEY, CDR2 SVGAGI. V lost 8 bases and J 7 bases, leaving 11 bases between the germline ends. CDR3 length: 11 residues. The CDR3 DNA is TGTGCCAGCGGAATCGGGCCTGGCTACACCTTC. Amino acid sequence: CASGIGPGYTF.

The J gene is TRBJ2-1, the V gene TRBV19; 12 bases are shared with TRBD2. V was clipped by 3 bases and J by 4 bases; unmatched bases: 16. The CDR3 extends over 20 amino acids. The germline gives CDR1 LNHDA, CDR2 SQIVND (reference sequence). CDR3 nucleotide sequence: TGTGCCAGTAGTATCTCAGATTACCAACTAGCGGGAGGCGGGTACAATGAGCAGTTCTTC. It translates to CASSISDYQLAGGGYNEQFF.

The genes are TRBV20-1 and TRBJ2-3; no definite D call. V was shortened by 3 bases and J by 5 bases, with 18 bases between the two germline ends. This CDR3 contains 15 residues. CDR1 and CDR2 (germline): DFQATT, SNEGSKA (reference sequence). CDR3 DNA sequence: TGCAGTGCTAGCGGCGCGGAAGAGGTTATAGATACGCAGTATTTT. Protein: CSASGAEEVIDTQYF.

The DNA for the CDR3 is TGTGCCAGTGGACTACCTTCCTACGAGCAGTACTTC. It yields the protein CASGLPSYEQYF. This chain joins TRBV28 and TRBJ2-7; perhaps TRBD2 as D (6 bases). The germline CDR1 and CDR2 sequences are MDHEN and SYDVKM. CDR3 size: 12 residues. V lost 9 bases and J lost 1, with 10 bases in between.

This rearrangement joins TRBV7-9 to TRBJ2-2; 7 bases are shared with TRBD2. Trimming took 5 bases from V and 4 from J; bases not matched to a gene: 13. The CDR3 contains 17 residues. CDR1 SEHNR and CDR2 FQNEAQ come from the germline V gene (reference sequence). The CDR3 DNA reads as TGTGCCAGCAGCCCAGTGGTCACTAGCGTTTTCACCGGGGAGCTGTTTTTT. Its translation: CASSPVVTSVFTGELFF. Drawing the rest from reference TRBV7-9 and TRBJ2-2, the complete variable domain is DTGVSQNPRHKITKRGQNVTFRCDPISEHNRLYWYRQTLGQGPEFLTYFQNEAQLEKSRLLSDRFSAERPKGSFSTLEIQRTEQGDSAMYLCASSPVVTSVFTGELFFGEGSRLTVL.

The V gene is TRBV20-1, the J gene TRBJ2-7, with 8 bases fitting TRBD1. The CDR3 is 15 residues long. The germline gives CDR1 DFQATT, CDR2 SNEGSKA (reference sequence). Losses at the gene ends were 6 bases for V and 4 bases for J; bases not matched to a gene: 14. CDR3 coding DNA: TGCAGTGCCCGTCCCGGGACAGGTCGTCCGTACGAGCAGTACTTC. Translated, it gives CSARPGTGRPYEQYF.

This chain connects TRBV2 to TRBJ2-7; D is perhaps TRBD1 (5 bases). The CDR3 has 12 residues. Trimming stripped 7 bases from V and 4 bases from J, with 11 bases between. In germline, CDR1 is SNHLY, CDR2 FYNNEI. CDR3 loop: CASTREVYEQYF. The CDR3 DNA sequence: TGTGCCAGCACCAGGGAAGTTTACGAGCAGTACTTC. The full variable domain, its missing parts supplied by reference TRBV2 and TRBJ2-7, is EPEVTQTPSHQVTQMGQEVILRCVPISNHLYFYWYRQILGQKVEFLVSFYNNEISEKSEIFDDQFSVERPDGSNFTLKIRSTKLEDSAMYFCASTREVYEQYFGPGTRLTVT.

V usage is TRBV7-2 and J usage is TRBJ1-2; D is unresolved. Germline V gene lookup returns CDR1 SGHTA and CDR2 FQGNSA. The CDR3 has 15 residues. Trimming removed 0 bases from V and 4 bases from J, with 12 bases in between. The CDR3 bases are TGTGCCAGCAGCTTAGCCACAGTACCAACCTATGGCTACACCTTC. Residues: CASSLATVPTYGYTF.

This chain links TRBV3-1 with TRBJ1-1; unclear D gene. Germline-derived CDR1 and CDR2 are LGHDT and YNNKEL (reference sequence). This CDR3 comprises 13 residues. V was clipped by 7 bases and J by 3 bases, with 12 bases between them. CDR3 DNA sequence: TGTGCCAGCAACTTCGGAGAGTACACTGAAGCTTTCTTT. It translates to CASNFGEYTEAFF.

This chain connects TRBV5-6 to TRBJ2-3; D not certain. CDR1 and CDR2 (germline): SGHDT, YYEEEE. Trimming pared 4 bases from V and 0 bases from J, leaving 6 bases between. This CDR3 contains 13 residues. The CDR3 coding sequence is TGTGCCAGCAGCGGCCCTAGCACAGATACGCAGTATTTT. This sequence encodes CASSGPSTDTQYF.

This clonotype was detected only once. This chain joins TRBV6-5 and TRBJ2-7; TRBD2 agrees at 9 bases. Germline V gene sequence: CDR1 MNHEY, CDR2 SVGAGI. Losses at the gene ends were 2 bases for V and 0 bases for J; bases not matched to a gene: 8. The CDR3 is 17 residues long. CDR3 coding DNA: TGTGCCAGCAGTTACCGTCTTAGCGGGAGTAGCTCCTACGAGCAGTACTTC. It translates to CASSYRLSGSSSYEQYF.

The CDR3, as DNA: TGTGCCAGCAGCCAAGATACCTCGGACTCATCCTACGAGCAGTACTTC. Protein sequence: CASSQDTSDSSYEQYF. This chain connects TRBV3-1 to TRBJ2-7, with a possible D match to TRBD2 (5 bases). Germline V gives CDR1 LGHDT, CDR2 YNNKEL (reference sequence). Trimming took 0 bases from V and 1 from J, leaving 13 bases between them. CDR3 size: 16 residues.

The chain joins TRBV6-5 to TRBJ2-6; 7 bases agree with TRBD1. The CDR3 has 17 residues. V lost 2 bases and J lost 1; bases outside the gene matches: 5. CDR1 and CDR2 (germline): MNHEY, SVGAGI. The CDR3 loop reads CASSYTGAKSGANVLTF. The DNA for the CDR3 is TGTGCCAGCAGTTACACAGGGGCGAAATCTGGGGCCAACGTCCTGACTTTC.

The chain links TRBV5-1 to TRBJ2-1; the D call may be TRBD1 or TRBD2 (5 bases each). V lost 4 bases to trimming and J lost 2 bases, with 13 bases between them. The CDR3 runs 15 residues. Looked up from germline, CDR1 is SGHRS and CDR2 is YFSETQ. DNA for the CDR3: TGCGCCAGCAGCCCCCGGGACGGAGCCTACAATGAGCAGTTCTTC. It yields the protein CASSPRDGAYNEQFF. The variable domain in full, completed from reference TRBV5-1 and TRBJ2-1, reads KAGVTQTPRYLIKTRGQQVTLSCSPISGHRSVSWYQQTPGQGLQFLFEYFSETQRNKGNFPGRFSGRQFSNSRSEMNVSTLELGDSALYLCASSPRDGAYNEQFFGPGTRLTVL.

The chain links TRBV27 to TRBJ2-7; the match to TRBD1 covers 7 bases. Losses at the gene ends were 2 bases for V and 2 bases for J; bases not matched to a gene: 12. The CDR3 spans 17 residues. Per the germline V gene, CDR1 is MNHEY and CDR2 is SMNVEV (reference sequence). CDR3 nucleotide sequence: TGTGCCAGCAGTTTAAGGGTGCGTGGGACAGAGGCCTACGAGCAGTACTTC. It translates to CASSLRVRGTEAYEQYF.

The gene calls are TRBV2 and TRBJ2-3; 13 bases agree with TRBD2. The germline V gene encodes CDR1 SNHLY and CDR2 FYNNEI. The CDR3 is 17 amino acids. V lost 4 bases to trimming and J lost 2 bases; unmatched junction nucleotides: 6. CDR3 residues: CASSVAGLAGNTDTQYF. CDR3 coding DNA: TGTGCCAGCAGTGTAGCGGGACTAGCGGGAAACACAGATACGCAGTATTTT.

V is TRBV3-1 and J is TRBJ2-5; the D gene could be TRBD1 or TRBD2 (5 bases each). Germline V gene sequence: CDR1 LGHDT, CDR2 YNNKEL (reference sequence). V was trimmed by 1 base and J by 5 bases, leaving 20 bases between them. The CDR3 has 17 residues. The CDR3 region has the DNA TGTGCCAGCAGCCAAGTCTCGGGGCCGGAGACGGGGGAGACCCAGTACTTC. Its translation is CASSQVSGPETGETQYF.

This clonotype has only one observation. The chain couples TRBV30 to TRBJ2-7, with D perhaps given as TRBD1 or TRBD2 (5 bases each). The V end was cut by 4 bases, the J end by 2 bases, with 15 bases between. The CDR3 has 14 amino acids. The germline V gene encodes CDR1 GTSNPN and CDR2 SVGIG (reference sequence). Here the CDR3 DNA reads TGTGCCTGGAAACACCGGGACGGACCCTACGAGCAGTACTTC. Protein product: CAWKHRDGPYEQYF.